The 4 T cell receptor beta chains listed next were all sequenced from one sample in a study of blood T cell repertoires in COVID-19. The repertoire was sequenced with immunoSEQ multiplex PCR; TCRdb's copy has only in-frame clones and lacks some. Of about 210,000 clones listed, 84% were seen once; the top ten hold 2% to 2.5%. The specimen was peripheral blood. The receptor source for this set is a man aged 40-55 years who had recovered from COVID-19.

The chain couples TRBV7-2 to TRBJ1-1; D possibly corresponds to TRBD1 (6 bases). Looked up from germline, CDR1 is SGHTA and CDR2 is FQGNSA. V lost 5 bases and J 7 bases, leaving 17 bases between the germline ends. The CDR3 length is 14 residues. The CDR3, as DNA: TGTGCCAGCAGCCGTTGGACAGAAACCTTTGAAGCTTTCTTT. Translation gives CASSRWTETFEAFF.

The chain uses TRBV7-2 and TRBJ2-1; perhaps TRBD1 as D (6 bases). Germline V CDR1 and CDR2: SGHTA, FQGNSA. This CDR3 region has 13 residues. The V gene lost 2 bases and the J gene lost 8 bases, with 10 bases spanning the gap. CDR3 coding DNA: TGTGCCAGCAGCTTACGGGCAGGGGATGAGCAGTTCTTC. It specifies CASSLRAGDEQFF.

The J gene is TRBJ1-1, the V gene TRBV19, with D possibly matching TRBD1 (5 bases). CDR3 length: 14 amino acids. Germline V gene lookup returns CDR1 LNHDA and CDR2 SQIVND (reference sequence). V was pared by 4 bases and J by 3 bases, with 12 bases between. The CDR3 DNA reads TGTGCCAGTAGTACGTCGGGACTTCACACTGAAGCTTTCTTT. Residues: CASSTSGLHTEAFF. Based on the CDR3 plus reference TRBV19 and TRBJ1-1, the full variable domain is DGGITQSPKYLFRKEGQNVTLSCEQNLNHDAMYWYRQDPGQGLRLIYYSQIVNDFQKGDIAEGYSVSREKKESFPLTVTSAQKNPTAFYLCASSTSGLHTEAFFGQGTRLTVV.

Comments on this clone: An end of the junction does not agree with germline; a read error may underlie this. The chain links TRBV7-7 to TRBJ2-5; no clear D. This CDR3 spans 11 amino acids. CDR1 and CDR2 from the germline V gene are SSHAT and FNYEAQ (reference sequence). CDR3 DNA: TGTGCTAGCAGCAACGGAGAGACCCAGTACTTC. Translating it yields CASSNGETQYF.